Listed here are 20 T cell receptor beta chains from one sample, sequenced in a study of monozygotic twins with inflammatory bowel disease. TCRdb re-called the 5' RACE reads and catalogs CDR3 proteins one per entry, DNA excluded. This repertoire includes roughly 160,000 distinct CDR3 sequences. Sequencing was carried out using blood. Receptor source: a human donor with ulcerative colitis or Crohn's disease, or a healthy co-twin of an affected twin (not recorded which).

The chain carries TRBV6-2 or TRBV6-3 and TRBJ2-7; absent DNA, TCRdb's TRBD1 call cannot be checked. CDR1 is MNHEY and CDR2 is SVGEGT in the germline V gene. The CDR3 runs 14 residues. Here the CDR3 reads CASRPRGESHEQYF.

This chain connects TRBV5-1 to TRBJ2-7; the TCRdb D gene call, TRBD1, has no DNA to confirm it. The CDR3 is 16 residues long. Germline-derived CDR1 and CDR2 are SGHRS and YFSETQ. The CDR3 region is CASSHPMTGSAYEQYF.

The rearrangement uses TRBV7-9 and TRBJ2-1; as DNA is missing, the TRBD1 call by TCRdb cannot be tested. The CDR3 spans 13 residues. Germline V gene lookup returns CDR1 SEHNR and CDR2 FQNEAQ (reference sequence). Here the CDR3 reads CASRGGAGNEQFF. Looking up the rest from reference TRBV7-9 and TRBJ2-1 gives the full variable domain: DTGVSQNPRHKITKRGQNVTFRCDPISEHNRLYWYRQTLGQGPEFLTYFQNEAQLEKSRLLSDRFSAERPKGSFSTLEIQRTEQGDSAMYLCASRGGAGNEQFFGPGTRLTVL.

The V call is TRBV7-8, the J call TRBJ1-6; the TCRdb D gene call, TRBD1, has no DNA to confirm it. This CDR3 is 13 amino acids long. Germline assignment: CDR1 SGHVS and CDR2 FQNEAQ. CDR3 loop: CVSSLAGVPPLHF.

The chain recombines TRBV20-1 with TRBJ2-1; there is no DNA to check the TCRdb D call of TRBD1. Germline lookup yields CDR1 DFQATT and CDR2 SNEGSKA (reference sequence). The CDR3 extends over 11 amino acids. CDR3 loop: CSAGQPHEQFF.

The chain recombines TRBV5-1 with TRBJ2-2. CDR1 SGHRS and CDR2 YFSETQ come from the germline V gene. This CDR3 spans 13 amino acids. The CDR3 sequence: CASERGSTGELFF. The full variable domain, its missing parts supplied by reference TRBV5-1 and TRBJ2-2, is KAGVTQTPRYLIKTRGQQVTLSCSPISGHRSVSWYQQTPGQGLQFLFEYFSETQRNKGNFPGRFSGRQFSNSRSEMNVSTLELGDSALYLCASERGSTGELFFGEGSRLTVL.

The chain employs TRBV5-4 and TRBJ2-3; TCRdb outputs TRBD2, but without DNA this stays unchecked. Per the germline V gene, CDR1 is SGHNT and CDR2 is YYREEE (reference sequence). The CDR3 runs to 13 residues. The CDR3 sequence: CASSEWTTRIQYF.

The chain has TRBV5-1 and TRBJ1-3; TCRdb indicates TRBD1, and absent DNA this call remains unverified. This CDR3 is built from 13 residues. From germline, CDR1 is SGHRS and CDR2 YFSETQ. The CDR3: CASRGGDGNTIYF. The full variable domain, in which reference TRBV5-1 and TRBJ1-3 provide the parts outside the CDR3, is KAGVTQTPRYLIKTRGQQVTLSCSPISGHRSVSWYQQTPGQGLQFLFEYFSETQRNKGNFPGRFSGRQFSNSRSEMNVSTLELGDSALYLCASRGGDGNTIYFGEGSWLTVV.

V is TRBV25-1 and J is TRBJ2-1. The CDR3 has 11 residues. In germline, CDR1 is MGHDK, CDR2 SYGVNS. The CDR3 loop is CASSHGDEQFF.

This CDR3 is CASSLGERGIQYF. V is TRBV7-3 and J is TRBJ2-4; TCRdb's D gene call, TRBD1, goes unchecked for lack of DNA. CDR1 and CDR2 from the germline V gene are SGHTA and FQGTGA. The CDR3 runs 13 residues.

The J gene is TRBJ1-1, the V gene TRBV5-4; TCRdb's D call, TRBD1, is unchecked because there is no DNA. The CDR3 consists of 16 residues. Germline V lookup: CDR1 SGHNT, CDR2 YYREEE (reference sequence). This CDR3 reads CASSPLGGNLNTEAFF.

V is TRBV15 and J is TRBJ2-7; TCRdb indicates TRBD1, and absent DNA this call remains unverified. There are 15 residues in the CDR3. The germline CDR1 and CDR2 sequences are LNHNV and YYDKDF (reference sequence). This chain's CDR3 is CATSRGTGGSYEQYF.

This chain uses TRBV7-2 with TRBJ2-2. CDR3 size: 17 residues. The germline V gene encodes CDR1 SGHTA and CDR2 FQGNSA. CDR3 in amino acids: CASKAGAFGADTGELFF.

The chain carries TRBV18 and TRBJ2-7. The CDR3 sequence is 12 residues long. From germline, CDR1 is KGHSH and CDR2 LQKENI. CDR3 region: CASSPDPNEQYF.

The chain couples TRBV18 to TRBJ2-2; TCRdb's D call, TRBD2, is unchecked because there is no DNA. This CDR3 is built from 15 residues. Germline CDR1 and CDR2: KGHSH and LQKENI. The CDR3 is CASSPLREGTGELFF.

The V and J genes are TRBV5-1 and TRBJ2-1; TCRdb proposes TRBD2, but this gene call is untestable without DNA. Germline V gene lookup returns CDR1 SGHRS and CDR2 YFSETQ. CDR3 size: 15 residues. This CDR3 reads CASSLVAGGDNEQFF.

This rearrangement joins TRBV7-2 to TRBJ2-3; TCRdb outputs TRBD1, but without DNA this stays unchecked. CDR3 size: 15 residues. Germline CDR1 SGHTA, CDR2 FQGNSA. CDR3 in amino acids: CASRLQRGGADTQYF.

V usage is TRBV6-5 and J usage is TRBJ1-5; with no DNA, the TCRdb D assignment of TRBD1 cannot be verified. CDR1 is MNHEY, CDR2 SVGAGI, per germline. This CDR3 spans 16 amino acids. CDR3 region: CASSYEGLNEDQPQHF.

The rearrangement links TRBV6-2 or TRBV6-3 to TRBJ1-5; TCRdb's D gene call, TRBD1, goes unchecked for lack of DNA. CDR1 is MNHEY and CDR2 is SVGEGT in the germline V gene. The CDR3 has 18 residues. The CDR3 reads CASSYFPGTGFGNQPQHF.

The chain joins TRBV5-1 to TRBJ2-5; TCRdb indicates TRBD1, and absent DNA this call remains unverified. Germline V gene lookup returns CDR1 SGHRS and CDR2 YFSETQ. The CDR3 spans 15 residues. CDR3 sequence reads: CASSLVFGAGETQYF.